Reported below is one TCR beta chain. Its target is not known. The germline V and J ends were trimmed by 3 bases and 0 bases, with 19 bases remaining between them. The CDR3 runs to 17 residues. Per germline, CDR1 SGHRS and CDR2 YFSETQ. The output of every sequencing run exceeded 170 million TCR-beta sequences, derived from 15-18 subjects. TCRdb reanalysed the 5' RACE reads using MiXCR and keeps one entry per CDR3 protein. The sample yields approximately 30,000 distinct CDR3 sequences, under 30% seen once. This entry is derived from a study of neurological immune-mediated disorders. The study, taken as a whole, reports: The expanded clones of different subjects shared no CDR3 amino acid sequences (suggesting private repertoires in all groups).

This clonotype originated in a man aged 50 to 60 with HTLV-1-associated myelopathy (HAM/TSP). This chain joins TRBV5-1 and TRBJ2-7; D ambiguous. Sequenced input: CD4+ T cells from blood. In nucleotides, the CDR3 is TGCGCCAGCAGCTCCGGGCTTGCTGTACCTGCCTCCTACGAGCAGTACTTC. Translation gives CASSSGLAVPASYEQYF.